A single sample gave rise to the 23 T cell receptor beta chains below, sequenced in a study of blood T cell repertoires in COVID-19 (dated by TCRdb to about 2020). The protocol used for the library was the immunoSEQ multiplex PCR assay. TCRdb re-hosts the immuneACCESS table, in-frame sequences only. Its copies lack some clones; in the studies checked, an unresolved V gene accounts for under half of them, and the cause for the rest is not known. Across this sample there are more than 110,000 clones, with 84% seen only once. Of the sample, 1.5% to 2% falls within the top ten clones. The sample consisted of PBMCs or T cells enriched from blood (not recorded which). These receptors all come from a woman between 18 and 29 years old who had been exposed to COVID-19.

The CDR3 DNA is TGTGCCAGTAGTAAACCGGGACAGGGGGCTGGGAACACTGAAGCTTTCTTT. This encodes CASSKPGQGAGNTEAFF. The J gene is TRBJ1-1, the V gene TRBV19, with 12 bases that match TRBD1. The germline V gene encodes CDR1 LNHDA and CDR2 SQIVND (reference sequence). The CDR3 is 17 residues long. The trim removed 4 bases at V and 1 base at J, leaving 7 bases unmatched.

CDR3 DNA: TGTGCCAGCAGCTTAGCTGGTGGCGGGAGGGCGAATGAGCAGTTCTTC. Residues: CASSLAGGGRANEQFF. The rearrangement joins TRBV7-9 to TRBJ2-1; 9 nucleotides match TRBD2. The germline CDR1 and CDR2 sequences are SEHNR and FQNEAQ (reference sequence). V was clipped by 0 bases and J by 7 bases; unmatched bases: 7. This CDR3 is 16 amino acids long.

There are a few counts of this clone. The rearrangement joins TRBV11-2 to TRBJ1-6, with 8 nucleotides matching TRBD1. Per germline, CDR1 SGHAT and CDR2 FQNNGV. The trim removed 3 bases at V and 0 bases at J, leaving 7 bases unmatched. This CDR3 is 18 amino acids long. The CDR3 region is CASSLQGARGSYNSPLHF. In DNA, the CDR3 is TGTGCCAGCAGCTTGCAGGGGGCCAGAGGCTCCTATAATTCACCCCTCCACTTT.

The chain uses TRBV7-8 and TRBJ2-7, with a tentative D call TRBD1 (7 bases). The CDR3 sequence is 14 residues long. Trimming shortened V by 3 bases and J by 2 bases, and 11 bases separated the two germline ends. Germline CDR1 reads SGHVS; CDR2 reads FQNEAQ. This CDR3 is CASSLRDSPYEQYF. The CDR3 DNA reads as TGTGCCAGCAGCTTGCGGGACAGCCCCTACGAGCAGTACTTC.

The chain is built from TRBV5-4 and TRBJ1-6, with 7 bases fitting TRBD1. The V gene's germline CDR1 is SGHNT and CDR2 YYREEE (reference sequence). Trimming at V came to 4 bases and at J to 7 bases, leaving 8 bases not matched to a gene. The CDR3 is 15 amino acids. This chain's CDR3 is CASSRPGQNNSPLHF. In DNA form, the CDR3 reads TGTGCCAGCAGCCGTCCGGGACAGAACAATTCACCCCTCCACTTT.

This chain uses TRBV27 with TRBJ2-7; TRBD2 matches at 10 bases. Germline V gene lookup returns CDR1 MNHEY and CDR2 SMNVEV (reference sequence). The CDR3 consists of 16 residues. V lost 2 bases to trimming and J lost 3 bases; unmatched junction nucleotides: 7. The CDR3 nucleotides read TGTGCCAGCAGTTTAAAGCGGGAGGGCCTCGGCTACGAGCAGTACTTC. It yields the protein CASSLKREGLGYEQYF.

The chain carries TRBV29-1 and TRBJ1-4; D gene uncertain. Germline CDR1 reads SQVTM; CDR2 reads ANQGSEA. Trimming shortened V by 1 base and J by 8 bases, and 8 bases separated the two germline ends. This CDR3 has 12 amino acids. CDR3 sequence (DNA): TGCAGCGTTGAAGTAGTAGCCGAAAAACTGTTTTTT. Protein product: CSVEVVAEKLFF.

This rearrangement joins TRBV2 to TRBJ2-7; 9 bases are a match to TRBD2. Germline loops: CDR1 SNHLY, CDR2 FYNNEI. Trimming took 6 bases from V and 3 from J; bases not matched to a gene: 6. The CDR3 is made up of 14 amino acids. This CDR3 reads CASRRAGGVYEQYF. CDR3 in DNA: TGTGCCAGCAGGCGAGCGGGGGGAGTCTACGAGCAGTACTTC.

V and J are TRBV4-1 and TRBJ2-4; 7 bases are a match to TRBD1. V lost 3 bases and J lost 7; bases outside the gene matches: 3. The CDR3 contains 13 residues. Germline V gives CDR1 MGHRA, CDR2 YSYEKL. CDR3 nucleotide sequence: TGCGCCAGCAGCCAGGAGACAGGGAACATTCAGTACTTC. Amino acid sequence: CASSQETGNIQYF.

This clone has ten or more counts. The chain has TRBV6-4 and TRBJ2-2; possible D gene TRBD2, 5 bases. Trimming left V 7 bases short and J 1 base short, with 13 bases between. This CDR3 region has 15 residues. CDR1 is MRHNA and CDR2 is SNTAGT in the germline V gene. For the CDR3, the DNA is TGTGCCAGCACTCTGGACGGAGGGAACACCGGGGAGCTGTTTTTT. Translating gives CASTLDGGNTGELFF.

This clone was recorded once. J is TRBJ2-5 and V is TRBV6-5, with 8 bases lining up with TRBD1. The germline V gene encodes CDR1 MNHEY and CDR2 SVGAGI. Germline trimming cut 5 bases from V and 4 bases from J; bases unmatched to any gene: 3. The CDR3 runs 13 residues. The CDR3 is CASSPGGRETQYF. For the CDR3, the DNA is TGTGCCAGCAGTCCAGGGGGCCGAGAGACCCAGTACTTC.

The chain uses TRBV19 and TRBJ2-1; tentatively, D is TRBD2 (5 bases). V was trimmed by 5 bases and J by 2 bases, leaving 10 bases between them. Germline CDR1 reads LNHDA; CDR2 reads SQIVND (reference sequence). The CDR3 spans 14 residues. CDR3 coding DNA: TGTGCCAGTAGTTTCCGGACTCCCTACAATGAGCAGTTCTTC. This translates into CASSFRTPYNEQFF.

The chain combines TRBV6-6 with TRBJ1-4; TRBD1 might be the D (5 bases). The V gene lost 2 bases and the J gene lost 7 bases, with 17 bases spanning the gap. CDR1 and CDR2 (germline): MNHNY, SVGAGI (reference sequence). This CDR3 is 16 amino acids long. CDR3 bases: TGTGCCAGCAGTTACCAACCGTGGGGGGAGAGTGAAAAACTGTTTTTT. This gives the protein CASSYQPWGESEKLFF.

V is TRBV19 and J is TRBJ2-7, with 9 nucleotides matching TRBD2. Germline values: CDR1 LNHDA, CDR2 SQIVND (reference sequence). V dropped 3 bases and J dropped 2; count of bases not matched to a gene: 8. CDR3 size: 16 residues. Here the CDR3 reads CASSISASGNTYEQYF. The CDR3 DNA follows: TGTGCCAGTAGTATTTCTGCTAGCGGGAACACCTACGAGCAGTACTTC.

In DNA, the CDR3 is TGCGCCAGCAGTGATCGACAGACTTTAGCCAAAAACATTCAGTACTTC. This sequence encodes CASSDRQTLAKNIQYF. V gene TRBV10-1 combines with J gene TRBJ2-4; TRBD1 might be the D (5 bases). This CDR3 has 16 amino acids. Germline-derived CDR1 and CDR2 are WNHNN and SYGVQD (reference sequence). V lost 3 bases, J lost 0 bases, and 12 bases lay in between.

The V and J genes are TRBV7-9 and TRBJ2-3; 11 positions match TRBD2. The V segment lost 4 bases and the J segment 2 bases; nucleotides outside the gene matches: 5. Germline CDR1 and CDR2: SEHNR and FQNEAQ (reference sequence). The CDR3 has 16 amino acids. This chain's CDR3 is CASSYGTSGLTDTQYF. Here the CDR3 DNA reads TGTGCCAGCAGCTACGGGACTAGCGGACTCACAGATACGCAGTATTTT.

The chain combines TRBV19 with TRBJ1-5; unclear D gene. Trimming cost V 3 bases and J 3 bases, with 9 bases left between them. This CDR3 spans 14 amino acids. CDR1 is LNHDA, CDR2 SQIVND, per germline (reference sequence). The CDR3 is CASSIGQNNQPQHF. The CDR3 coding sequence is TGTGCCAGTAGTATTGGGCAGAACAATCAGCCCCAGCATTTT. Using reference TRBV19 and TRBJ1-5 for the parts outside the CDR3, the full variable domain is DGGITQSPKYLFRKEGQNVTLSCEQNLNHDAMYWYRQDPGQGLRLIYYSQIVNDFQKGDIAEGYSVSREKKESFPLTVTSAQKNPTAFYLCASSIGQNNQPQHFGDGTRLSIL.

This sequence joins TRBV5-1 and TRBJ1-1; possible D gene TRBD1, 5 bases. Germline V gene data show CDR1 as SGHRS and CDR2 as YFSETQ. CDR3 length equals 13 residues. Trimming cost V 2 bases and J 4 bases, with 9 bases left between them. CDR3: CASSFFDSTEAFF. As DNA, the CDR3 is TGCGCCAGCAGCTTCTTCGACAGCACTGAAGCTTTCTTT.

The V call is TRBV7-3, the J call TRBJ1-1, with TRBD1 matching over 10 bases. The CDR3 spans 14 residues. Germline lookup yields CDR1 SGHTA and CDR2 FQGTGA. J lost 4 bases, V lost 5 bases, and 4 bases had no gene match. CDR3 in amino acids: CASSETGGGTEAFF. CDR3 DNA: TGTGCCAGCAGCGAGACAGGGGGCGGCACTGAAGCTTTCTTT. Filled out from reference TRBV7-3 and TRBJ1-1, the complete variable domain reads GAGVSQTPSNKVTEKGKYVELRCDPISGHTALYWYRQSLGQGPEFLIYFQGTGAADDSGLPNDRFFAVRPEGSVSTLKIQRTERGDSAVYLCASSETGGGTEAFFGQGTRLTVV.

This sequence joins TRBV28 and TRBJ1-1; a weak D match, TRBD1 (6 bases). CDR1 and CDR2 (germline): MDHEN, SYDVKM. The CDR3 covers 14 residues. V shed 4 bases and J shed 3 bases, with 12 bases lying between them. The CDR3, as DNA: TGTGCCAGCAGTTACAGGGTGCGGGACACTGAAGCTTTCTTT. It translates to CASSYRVRDTEAFF.

This sequence joins TRBV14 and TRBJ1-1; D might be TRBD1 (6 bases). With 4 bases removed from V and 5 bases from J, the gap between germline ends came to 17 bases. Germline loops: CDR1 SGHDN, CDR2 FVKESK. The CDR3 contains 15 residues. The CDR3 spells CASSRYRVGGTEAFF. For the CDR3, the DNA is TGTGCCAGCAGCCGCTACAGGGTGGGAGGGACTGAAGCTTTCTTT.

CDR3 nucleotides: TGTGCCAGCAGGTCTGACAGTAGAGCTTTCTTT. The encoded protein is CASRSDSRAFF. The chain carries TRBV12-3 or TRBV12-4 and TRBJ1-1, with D possibly TRBD1 on 5 matching bases. V lost 6 bases and J lost 10, with 12 bases in between. CDR3 length: 11 residues.

The chain uses TRBV7-2 and TRBJ1-2; D call uncertain. V was shortened by 0 bases and J by 7 bases, with 21 bases between the two germline ends. The CDR3 sequence is 17 residues long. From germline, CDR1 is SGHTA and CDR2 FQGNSA. CDR3 DNA: TGTGCCAGCAGCTTAGCGCTAAATAGGAGAAGCCAAGGTGGCTACACCTTC. It is translated as CASSLALNRRSQGGYTF.